The 27 T cell receptor beta chains below were found in one sample sequenced in a study of T-cell reconstitution after alpha-beta-depleted transplantation in children. A library of TCRbeta sequences, prepared with unique molecular identifiers, was generated. TCRdb reanalysed the PCR reads using MiXCR and keeps one entry per CDR3 protein. The sample includes approximately 980,000 distinct CDR3 sequences, roughly 31% of them seen just once. This material consisted of PBMCs, mostly from graft donor cells, taken 360 days after TCRalphabeta/CD19-depleted stem cell transplant. These receptors were collected from a boy younger than two who had a stem cell transplant for SCID, so the T cells may come from the graft donor.

This CDR3 reads CASSSAPGQGFGEQYF. The CDR3 coding sequence is TGTGCCAGCAGCTCCGCACCGGGACAGGGGTTTGGTGAGCAGTACTTC. V gene TRBV7-9 combines with J gene TRBJ2-7, with 10 bases identical to TRBD1. Germline CDR1 reads SEHNR; CDR2 reads FQNEAQ (reference sequence). The junction had 13 bases not matched to a gene; V was cut back by 4 bases and J by 7 bases. This CDR3 spans 16 amino acids.

V gene TRBV12-3 or TRBV12-4 combines with J gene TRBJ2-2; 7 bases line up with TRBD1. This CDR3 spans 15 amino acids. The V segment lost 5 bases and the J segment 6 bases; nucleotides outside the gene matches: 9. The DNA of the CDR3 is TGTGCCAGCAGTAGAAAAGGGGGCGACGCCGGGGAGCTGTTTTTT. It codes for CASSRKGGDAGELFF.

The chain carries TRBV27 and TRBJ1-1; the match to TRBD1 covers 7 bases. V dropped 5 bases and J dropped 1; count of bases not matched to a gene: 7. The CDR3 is 15 residues long. The germline CDR1 and CDR2 sequences are MNHEY and SMNVEV (reference sequence). The CDR3 is CASSPPYRGNTEAFF. Written as DNA, the CDR3 is TGTGCCAGCAGTCCGCCGTACAGGGGGAACACTGAAGCTTTCTTT.

This clonotype was seen more than once but under ten times. The V gene is TRBV10-3, the J gene TRBJ2-7; D possibly uses TRBD1 or TRBD2 (5 bases each). In germline, CDR1 is ENHRY, CDR2 SYGVKD. The ends were cut back, 3 bases at V and 2 bases at J, with 17 bases in the middle. This CDR3 is built from 16 residues. The CDR3 region is CAISDLARGETYEQYF. In nucleotides, the CDR3 is TGTGCCATCAGTGACCTGGCCCGAGGGGAAACCTACGAGCAGTACTTC.

The chain is built from TRBV5-1 and TRBJ2-1; D is possibly TRBD1 or TRBD2 (5 bases each). V was pared by 1 base and J by 4 bases, with 12 bases between. The CDR3 extends over 15 amino acids. Germline V gene data show CDR1 as SGHRS and CDR2 as YFSETQ. The CDR3 DNA is TGCGCCAGCAGCTTGCCGTGGGGACCTTACAATGAGCAGTTCTTC. Protein product: CASSLPWGPYNEQFF.

This sequence joins TRBV5-1 and TRBJ1-3; no definite D call. V was clipped by 3 bases and J by 0 bases, with 7 bases between them. Germline V gives CDR1 SGHRS, CDR2 YFSETQ. The CDR3 length is 14 residues. CDR3 residues: CASSSANSGNTIYF. CDR3 nucleotide sequence: TGCGCCAGCAGCTCCGCCAACTCTGGAAACACCATATATTTT.

The gene calls are TRBV5-1 and TRBJ2-7; TRBD2 matches 8 bases. V trimming: 3 bases; J trimming: 2 bases; junction bases outside the gene matches: 4. This CDR3 contains 14 residues. Per germline, CDR1 SGHRS and CDR2 YFSETQ. In DNA form, the CDR3 reads TGCGCCAGCAGCTCTAGCGGGCCCGCCTACGAGCAGTACTTC. Translating it yields CASSSSGPAYEQYF.

The genes are TRBV2 and TRBJ2-1, with D possibly called TRBD1 or TRBD2 (5 bases each). The CDR3 is 11 amino acids. The germline CDR1 and CDR2 sequences are SNHLY and FYNNEI. V was pared by 1 base and J by 10 bases, with 5 bases between. The DNA for the CDR3 is TGTGCCAGCAGTGAAGGGGGGGAGCAGTTCTTC. It is translated as CASSEGGEQFF. Drawing the rest from reference TRBV2 and TRBJ2-1, the complete variable domain is EPEVTQTPSHQVTQMGQEVILRCVPISNHLYFYWYRQILGQKVEFLVSFYNNEISEKSEIFDDQFSVERPDGSNFTLKIRSTKLEDSAMYFCASSEGGEQFFGPGTRLTVL.

CDR3 loop: CASSLGVGASTDTQYF. The CDR3 DNA follows: TGTGCCAGCAGCTTAGGGGTAGGGGCGAGCACAGATACGCAGTATTTT. The chain has TRBV7-8 and TRBJ2-3, with TRBD1 as a possible D gene (5 bases). Looked up from germline, CDR1 is SGHVS and CDR2 is FQNEAQ. V lost 1 base and J 0 bases, leaving 11 bases between the germline ends. This CDR3 has 16 amino acids.

Only a few counts were recorded for this clonotype. V and J are TRBV11-2 and TRBJ1-1; D gene ambiguous. The CDR3 totals 15 residues. Germline CDR1 is SGHAT and CDR2 is FQNNGV. V dropped 1 base and J dropped 7 bases, with 16 bases sitting between them. Here the CDR3 reads CASSLVSGPRLEAFF. The DNA for the CDR3 is TGTGCCAGCAGCTTAGTGTCGGGCCCCAGGCTTGAAGCTTTCTTT.

The sample holds a few counts of this clonotype. The gene calls are TRBV2 and TRBJ2-3; D is unclear. This CDR3 has 13 residues. Between the trimmed V and J ends, which lost 6 bases and 5 bases, there was a span of 12 bases. Germline V gene data show CDR1 as SNHLY and CDR2 as FYNNEI. The CDR3 is CASSANRLDTQYF. DNA for the CDR3: TGTGCCAGCAGCGCAAACCGACTAGATACGCAGTATTTT. Together with reference TRBV2 and TRBJ2-3, the CDR3 gives the full variable domain: EPEVTQTPSHQVTQMGQEVILRCVPISNHLYFYWYRQILGQKVEFLVSFYNNEISEKSEIFDDQFSVERPDGSNFTLKIRSTKLEDSAMYFCASSANRLDTQYFGPGTRLTVL.

The chain carries TRBV15 and TRBJ2-5; the match to TRBD1 covers 10 bases. Trimming removed 5 bases from V and 4 bases from J; junction bases left unmatched: 10. CDR1 is LNHNV and CDR2 is YYDKDF in the germline V gene (reference sequence). There are 16 residues in the CDR3. CDR3 in amino acids: CATSGWDRDRGETQYF. The CDR3 DNA sequence: TGTGCCACCAGCGGGTGGGATCGGGACAGGGGAGAGACCCAGTACTTC.

This clonotype was seen a few times. The CDR3 loop reads CASTTGSTNEKLFF. The CDR3 DNA is TGCGCCAGTACGACAGGGTCAACTAATGAAAAACTGTTTTTT. The rearrangement joins TRBV5-1 to TRBJ1-4; 7 bases are a match to TRBD1. The CDR3 length is 14 residues. In germline, CDR1 is SGHRS, CDR2 YFSETQ. V shed 8 bases and J 0 bases; nucleotides not matched to a gene: 4.

This sequence joins TRBV7-7 and TRBJ2-7; 9 bases agree with TRBD1. This CDR3 is 14 amino acids long. V lost 5 bases to trimming and J lost 7 bases; unmatched junction nucleotides: 9. CDR1 SSHAT and CDR2 FNYEAQ come from the germline V gene (reference sequence). The CDR3 nucleotides read TGTGCCAGCAGCGACGGACAGGGGCTCGGGGAGCAGTACTTC. Translating it yields CASSDGQGLGEQYF.

This clonotype was recorded a few times. The chain uses TRBV18 and TRBJ2-2; D gene ambiguous. Trimming removed 8 bases from V and 4 bases from J, with 11 bases in between. The CDR3 loop spans 13 amino acids. Germline CDR1 KGHSH, CDR2 LQKENI. In DNA form, the CDR3 reads TGTGCCAGCGAATTATGGGCCACCGGGGAGCTGTTTTTT. It yields the protein CASELWATGELFF.

This sequence joins TRBV12-3 or TRBV12-4 and TRBJ2-1; 7 nucleotides line up with TRBD2. The CDR3 loop spans 17 amino acids. Germline trimming cut 1 base from V and 5 bases from J; bases unmatched to any gene: 11. CDR3 protein: CASSLGRGGGYHNEQFF. DNA for the CDR3: TGTGCCAGCAGTTTAGGGCGGGGCGGGGGATACCACAATGAGCAGTTCTTC.

The chain uses TRBV20-1 and TRBJ2-7, with 11 bases identical to TRBD2. The junction had 7 bases not matched to a gene; V was cut back by 5 bases and J by 4 bases. The CDR3 has 14 amino acids. Germline V gives CDR1 DFQATT, CDR2 SNEGSKA (reference sequence). The CDR3 is CSARSGGAGYEQYF. The CDR3 bases are TGCAGTGCTCGTAGCGGGGGGGCTGGGTACGAGCAGTACTTC.

The V call is TRBV11-1, the J call TRBJ1-3; D perhaps matches TRBD1 (5 bases). Per the germline V gene, CDR1 is SGHAT and CDR2 is FQDESV (reference sequence). The CDR3 contains 19 residues. V was clipped by 1 base and J by 0 bases, with 19 bases between them. For the CDR3, the DNA is TGTGCCAGCAGCTTAGGACTCGTACGGGACTCCTACTCTGGAAACACCATATATTTT. Translating it yields CASSLGLVRDSYSGNTIYF.

This clonotype was observed a few times. The chain employs TRBV20-1 and TRBJ2-3, with 8 bases aligning to TRBD2. CDR3 length equals 13 residues. The trim removed 5 bases at V and 5 bases at J, leaving 6 bases unmatched. CDR1 and CDR2 from the germline V gene are DFQATT and SNEGSKA (reference sequence). The CDR3 DNA is TGCAGTGCTCGAGCGGGGGCAGTAGATACGCAGTATTTT. Amino acid sequence: CSARAGAVDTQYF.

The chain recombines TRBV4-3 with TRBJ2-5; D not certain. This CDR3 region has 15 residues. Trimming stripped 0 bases from V and 3 bases from J, with 11 bases between. CDR1 and CDR2 from the germline V gene are LGHNA and YSLEER. In DNA form, the CDR3 reads TGCGCCAGCAGCCAAGATCTTGGGGTAGAAGAGACCCAGTACTTC. Its translation: CASSQDLGVEETQYF.

This clonotype is a singleton in its sample. The V and J genes are TRBV12-3 or TRBV12-4 and TRBJ2-6, with a tentative D call TRBD1 (5 bases). CDR3 size: 14 residues. The V and J ends lost 10 bases and 1 base respectively, with 11 bases between them. The DNA for the CDR3 is TGTGCCAACACCCCAGGGTCTGGGGCCAACGTCCTGACTTTC. Protein product: CANTPGSGANVLTF.

There are many counts of this clonotype. The V and J genes are TRBV18 and TRBJ2-5, with a possible D match to TRBD1 (5 bases). The CDR3 sequence is 13 residues long. Germline values: CDR1 KGHSH, CDR2 LQKENI. Trimming took off 4 bases at V and 5 bases at J, with 11 bases between the two ends. The CDR3 region is CASSRQGRETQYF. The CDR3 coding sequence is TGTGCCAGCTCACGTCAGGGTCGGGAGACCCAGTACTTC.

The chain carries TRBV5-1 and TRBJ1-3; the D is unclear. Deletions cut 0 bases from V and 4 bases from J, with 11 bases between. Germline lookup yields CDR1 SGHRS and CDR2 YFSETQ. The CDR3 sequence is 15 residues long. The CDR3 DNA follows: TGCGCCAGCAGCTTGGACCCTGGGAGCGGAAACACCATATATTTT. This translates into CASSLDPGSGNTIYF.

This clonotype occurred many times. The chain is built from TRBV12-3 or TRBV12-4 and TRBJ2-3; 7 nucleotides align to TRBD2. This CDR3 contains 14 residues. J was trimmed by 6 bases and V by 6 bases; bases with no gene match: 9. CDR3 DNA: TGTGCCAGCAGAGAAGCGGGGACTGGTGATACGCAGTATTTT. Its translation is CASREAGTGDTQYF.

The V call is TRBV12-3 or TRBV12-4, the J call TRBJ2-2; 9 positions agree with TRBD1. This CDR3 region has 19 residues. J gave up 4 bases and V 3 bases, and 15 bases lay outside the gene matches. DNA of the CDR3: TGTGCCAGCAGTTTCTATGTTGGAACAGGGGGCTTCGGCACCGGGGAGCTGTTTTTT. Translation: CASSFYVGTGGFGTGELFF.

This clonotype was seen a handful of times. The chain has TRBV4-1 and TRBJ1-1; possible D gene TRBD1, 5 bases. The germline CDR1 and CDR2 sequences are MGHRA and YSYEKL. V was clipped by 2 bases and J by 3 bases, with 13 bases between them. The CDR3 has 15 residues. This CDR3 is CASSQRGVPHTEAFF. In DNA form, the CDR3 reads TGCGCCAGCAGCCAAAGAGGGGTCCCCCACACTGAAGCTTTCTTT.

This clonotype was observed a few times. The V and J genes are TRBV6-1 and TRBJ2-5; TRBD2 matches 12 bases. This CDR3 has 14 amino acids. The ends lost 6 bases at V and 6 bases at J; junction bases unmatched: 5. The germline CDR1 and CDR2 sequences are MNHNS and SASEGT. As DNA, the CDR3 is TGTGCCAGCAGCCGCGGACTAGCGGGGAAGACCCAGTACTTC. The encoded protein is CASSRGLAGKTQYF.